The 27 T cell receptor beta chains below come from one sample, sequenced in a study of blood T cells in healthy people across ages. It was with a sample-barcoded 5' primer and a J-beta primer mix that a second PCR of about 7 to 12 cycles was run. Using its own MiXCR run on the 5' RACE reads, TCRdb lists one record per CDR3 protein. The table lists 1.5 million to 2 million distinct CDR3 sequences, roughly 52% of them singletons. Specimen: blood. The receptors shown here come from a woman in her thirties or forties in good health.

This clonotype came up a few times. The J gene is TRBJ2-3, the V gene TRBV7-3; no clear D gene. Germline V CDR1 and CDR2: SGHTA, FQGTGA. The CDR3 loop spans 13 amino acids. Trimming removed 4 bases from V and 2 bases from J, with 7 bases in between. CDR3 DNA: TGTGCCAGCAGCTCGCGTTACACAGATACGCAGTATTTT. Its protein product is CASSSRYTDTQYF.

Comments on this clonotype: The junction shows a germline mismatch at one end, possibly a read error. This chain joins TRBV6-2 or TRBV6-3 and TRBJ2-5, with TRBD2 identical over 13 bases. This CDR3 has 20 residues. Looked up from germline, CDR1 is MNHEY and CDR2 is SVGEGT. CDR3 protein: CASSYSRTSGGLRGLETQYF. The CDR3 nucleotides are TGTGCCAGCAGTTACTCCAGGACTAGCGGGGGCCTCCGCGGGTTGGAGACCCAGTACTTT.

In its sample, this clonotype was seen a few times. The chain employs TRBV6-6 and TRBJ1-6; TRBD1 aligns across 7 bases. The junction had 16 bases not matched to a gene; V was cut back by 7 bases and J by 7 bases. The CDR3 has 17 amino acids. Germline loops: CDR1 MNHNY, CDR2 SVGAGI (reference sequence). The CDR3 loop is CASNFRPTGSGNSPLHF. The CDR3 bases are TGTGCCAGCAATTTCAGACCGACAGGGAGCGGGAATTCACCCCTCCACTTT.

This clonotype was observed at least ten times. V gene TRBV27 combines with J gene TRBJ2-1; 11 bases agree with TRBD2. Trimming cost V 4 bases and J 4 bases; bases outside gene matches: 6. Per germline, CDR1 MNHEY and CDR2 SMNVEV (reference sequence). This CDR3 spans 16 amino acids. DNA of the CDR3: TGTGCCAGCAGTTCCCTAGCGGGGGGACCATACAATGAGCAGTTCTTC. This translates into CASSSLAGGPYNEQFF.

The rearrangement joins TRBV2 to TRBJ1-2; D remains ambiguous. CDR3 length equals 13 residues. V was clipped by 8 bases and J by 2 bases, with 12 bases between them. Per germline, CDR1 SNHLY and CDR2 FYNNEI. Here the CDR3 DNA reads TGTGCCAGCGGCTCCGGACCGAACTATGGCTACACCTTC. Protein product: CASGSGPNYGYTF.

The V and J genes are TRBV10-3 and TRBJ2-1; 7 positions match TRBD1. V shed 4 bases and J 9 bases; nucleotides not matched to a gene: 6. The germline CDR1 and CDR2 sequences are ENHRY and SYGVKD. This CDR3 has 13 residues. This chain's CDR3 is CAISVKGAIEQFF. DNA for the CDR3: TGTGCCATCAGTGTCAAGGGGGCGATTGAGCAGTTCTTC.

This clonotype was counted only a few times. J is TRBJ2-7 and V is TRBV20-1; tentatively, D is TRBD1 or TRBD2 (5 bases each). Germline assignment: CDR1 DFQATT and CDR2 SNEGSKA (reference sequence). V shed 1 base and J shed 0 bases, with 10 bases lying between them. The length of the CDR3 is 14 residues. Here the CDR3 DNA reads TGCAGTGCTAGAGGGGGACGGAACTCCTACGAGCAGTACTTC. Translated: CSARGGRNSYEQYF.

This rearrangement joins TRBV15 to TRBJ1-2; tentative D call: TRBD1 (5 bases). The CDR3 spans 14 residues. Trimming shortened V by 1 base and J by 6 bases, and 12 bases separated the two germline ends. From germline, CDR1 is LNHNV and CDR2 YYDKDF (reference sequence). The CDR3 here is CATSRVGVANGYTF. Here the CDR3 DNA reads TGTGCCACCAGCAGAGTAGGGGTCGCGAATGGCTACACCTTC.

The chain recombines TRBV28 with TRBJ2-4, with 7 bases identical to TRBD2. The end of the DNA aligns better with TRBJ2-7, so the J call may be wrong. Per germline, CDR1 MDHEN and CDR2 SYDVKM. The CDR3 length is 16 residues. CDR3 nucleotide sequence: TGTGCCAGCAGCCCTCCTCGGGGGGAAGGATTCTACGAGCAGTACTTC. Translation gives CASSPPRGEGFYEQYF.

This chain joins TRBV7-9 and TRBJ2-5; D perhaps matches TRBD2 (6 bases). This CDR3 spans 17 amino acids. CDR1 and CDR2 (germline): SEHNR, FQNEAQ (reference sequence). V was pared by 2 bases and J by 11 bases, with 27 bases between. The CDR3: CASSLRAGPAGTNEQYF. CDR3 sequence (DNA): TGTGCCAGCAGCTTACGAGCGGGTCCGGCAGGGACCAATGAGCAGTACTTC.

In the case of this clonotype: Since no conserved phenylalanine or tryptophan closes the CDR3, a read error is the likely cause. The V call is TRBV20-1, the J call TRBJ2-4, with 8 bases aligning to TRBD1. The DNA end favors TRBJ2-7, so the J call may be wrong. Per the germline V gene, CDR1 is DFQATT and CDR2 is SNEGSKA (reference sequence). The CDR3 consists of 15 residues. The CDR3 loop is CSARDQGASLYEQYS. The DNA for the CDR3 is TGCAGTGCTAGAGATCAGGGGGCTTCACTCTACGAGCAGTACTCC.

This clonotype showed up just a few times. The chain couples TRBV4-2 to TRBJ2-7; D is unclear. The germline gives CDR1 LGHNA, CDR2 YNFKEQ. The CDR3 loop spans 15 amino acids. Trimming cost V 0 bases and J 10 bases, with 19 bases left between them. CDR3 nucleotides: TGTGCCAGCAGCCAAGATGCGGCAGCGAGCTACCTTCAGTACTTC. It is translated as CASSQDAAASYLQYF.

This chain links TRBV7-2 with TRBJ2-4; TRBD2 agrees at 7 bases. The DNA matches TRBJ2-7 better at its end, which makes the J call doubtful. The CDR3 runs 16 residues. Germline V gene data show CDR1 as SGHTA and CDR2 as FQGNSA. The CDR3 loop reads CASSAWRSGKTAEQYF. The CDR3, as DNA: TGTGCCAGCAGCGCCTGGCGGAGCGGGAAAACGGCCGAGCAGTACTTC.

As for this clonotype: Mismatch with germline at one junction end may stem from a read error. The rearrangement uses TRBV10-3 and TRBJ2-7; D gene unclear. The CDR3 has 16 residues. The germline gives CDR1 ENHRY, CDR2 SYGVKD. CDR3: CAISEMPGSGLDEQYF. DNA for the CDR3: TGTGCCATCAGTGAGATGCCCGGCTCCGGGTTAGACGAACAGTACTTC.

In its sample, this clonotype was seen a few times. The chain links TRBV9 to TRBJ2-7; D is ambiguous. Trimming removed 0 bases at V and 5 bases at J, with 9 bases between. Germline CDR1 is SGDLS and CDR2 is YYNGEE. The length of the CDR3 is 13 residues. The CDR3 DNA is TGTGCCAGCAGCGTAGCTGTGGGCGACGAGCAGTACTTC. It yields the protein CASSVAVGDEQYF.

The chain carries TRBV6-5 and TRBJ1-2; D remains ambiguous. V was clipped by 6 bases and J by 2 bases, with 7 bases between them. The length of the CDR3 is 12 residues. The germline V gene encodes CDR1 MNHEY and CDR2 SVGAGI. The CDR3 reads CASRTPNYGYTF. In DNA form, the CDR3 reads TGTGCCAGCAGGACACCAAACTATGGCTACACCTTC.

CDR3 sequence: CASSYVAGGQETQYF. CDR3 in DNA: TGTGCCAGCAGTTACGTGGCGGGGGGGCAAGAGACCCAGTACTTC. The chain has TRBV6-2 or TRBV6-3 and TRBJ2-5, with TRBD2 matching over 9 bases. Germline CDR1 MNHEY, CDR2 SVGEGT. V gave up 2 bases and J gave up 2 bases; unmatched junction bases: 3. CDR3 length equals 15 residues.

The chain links TRBV7-9 to TRBJ1-1, with 9 bases fitting TRBD1. V lost 5 bases to trimming and J lost 5 bases; unmatched junction nucleotides: 12. The CDR3 sequence is 16 residues long. Germline-derived CDR1 and CDR2 are SEHNR and FQNEAQ (reference sequence). The CDR3 region has the DNA TGTGCCAGCAGCGCAAGGAGGGGACAGGGAAGGACTGAAGCTTTCTTT. Protein product: CASSARRGQGRTEAFF.

The V call is TRBV28, the J call TRBJ2-4, with TRBD1 matching over 8 bases. CDR3 length: 17 amino acids. Germline CDR1 and CDR2: MDHEN and SYDVKM. Germline trimming cut 5 bases from V and 1 base from J; bases unmatched to any gene: 10. This chain's CDR3 is CASSLRTGSLAKNIQYF. CDR3 coding DNA: TGTGCCAGCAGTCTTAGGACAGGGAGCTTGGCCAAAAACATTCAGTACTTC.

J is TRBJ2-3 and V is TRBV4-2, with 8 bases aligning to TRBD2. Germline CDR1 reads LGHNA; CDR2 reads YNFKEQ. The length of the CDR3 is 15 residues. V lost 6 bases to trimming and J lost 1 base; unmatched junction nucleotides: 6. The DNA of the CDR3 is TGTGCCAGCAGACTTTCGACTAGCGGCACAGATACGCAGTATTTT. It codes for CASRLSTSGTDTQYF.

A few counts support this clonotype. J is TRBJ2-1 and V is TRBV6-1; 7 bases map to TRBD1. Germline V gene data show CDR1 as MNHNS and CDR2 as SASEGT. The ends lost 4 bases at V and 4 bases at J; junction bases unmatched: 7. CDR3 size: 15 residues. CDR3 sequence reads: CASSAQGVSYNEQFF. The CDR3 DNA reads as TGTGCCAGCAGTGCGCAGGGGGTATCTTACAATGAGCAGTTCTTC.

The genes are TRBV5-6 and TRBJ2-7, with D possibly TRBD1 on 5 matching bases. Germline CDR1 SGHDT, CDR2 YYEEEE. Trimming pared 2 bases from V and 0 bases from J, leaving 12 bases between. This CDR3 is 15 amino acids long. The CDR3 reads CASSFTGSISYEQYF. For the CDR3, the DNA is TGTGCCAGCAGCTTTACAGGAAGCATCTCCTACGAGCAGTACTTC. The whole variable domain, filled in from reference TRBV5-6 and TRBJ2-7, reads DAGVTQSPTHLIKTRGQQVTLRCSPKSGHDTVSWYQQALGQGPQFIFQYYEEEERQRGNFPDRFSGHQFPNYSSELNVNALLLGDSALYLCASSFTGSISYEQYFGPGTRLTVT.

V gene TRBV29-1 combines with J gene TRBJ2-1, with a weak D call TRBD1 (5 bases). Trimming removed 1 base at V and 1 base at J, with 11 bases between. Germline CDR1 and CDR2: SQVTM and ANQGSEA. The CDR3 length is 15 residues. CDR3 bases: TGCAGCGTTGAAGGTTGGCAGGGTTCCTACAATGAGCAGTTCTTC. It is translated as CSVEGWQGSYNEQFF.

J is TRBJ1-4 and V is TRBV4-3; the D is unclear. Trimming removed 0 bases at V and 5 bases at J, with 13 bases between. This CDR3 is built from 16 residues. Germline CDR1 reads LGHNA; CDR2 reads YSLEER. DNA of the CDR3: TGCGCCAGCAGCCAAGAGGTGGGCAGGCAAAATGAAAAACTGTTTTTT. This translates into CASSQEVGRQNEKLFF.

The chain recombines TRBV6-2 or TRBV6-3 with TRBJ2-1; D perhaps matches TRBD2 (5 bases). The CDR3 totals 18 residues. Germline V lookup: CDR1 MNHEY, CDR2 SVGEGT. The ends were cut back, 2 bases at V and 1 base at J, with 18 bases in the middle. In nucleotides, the CDR3 is TGTGCCAGCAGTTACACGAACCGAGGGTCCTTTTCCTACAATGAGCAGTTCTTC. Translating gives CASSYTNRGSFSYNEQFF.

This chain links TRBV7-4 with TRBJ2-5; D possibly corresponds to TRBD2 (6 bases). Trimming removed 2 bases from V and 11 bases from J, with 24 bases in between. This CDR3 has 16 amino acids. The germline V gene has CDR1 SGHVT and CDR2 SQSDAQ. In nucleotides, the CDR3 is TGTGCCAGCAGCTTACCAGGAGCACCGGGAGATTTTGGGCAGTACTTC. It codes for CASSLPGAPGDFGQYF.

This clonotype has a single count. The CDR3 end shows no conserved phenylalanine or tryptophan, and so a read error is likely. The chain couples TRBV29-1 to TRBJ2-7; D possibly corresponds to TRBD1 (6 bases). V was shortened by 2 bases and J by 4 bases, with 15 bases between the two germline ends. The germline V gene has CDR1 SQVTM and CDR2 ANQGSEA. This CDR3 region has 14 residues. The CDR3 DNA reads TGCAGCGTTGAAATCCGGGACAAGTATTACGAGCAGTACTTA. The encoded protein is CSVEIRDKYYEQYL.